This TCR beta chain was captured in a study of early T cells in non-severe SARS-CoV-2 infection. Background on the study: Sequencing of bulk RNA from unsorted whole blood was done, without chain pairing.

The CDR3 is 12 residues long. Trimming removed 3 bases from V and 0 bases from J, with 1 base in between. Germline assignment: CDR1 MNHNS and CDR2 SASEGT. This clonotype showed up many times. Unique molecular identifiers were added to individual cDNA molecules. TCRdb passed the 5' RACE reads through MiXCR, listing each CDR3 protein once. The sample holds roughly 18,000 distinct CDR3 sequences, 5.9% seen once. The V gene is TRBV6-1, the J gene TRBJ2-3; D call uncertain. Sequenced: whole blood. The receptor comes from an adult who was a healthcare worker with PCR-confirmed SARS-CoV-2 infection or an uninfected control (not recorded which). The CDR3 bases are TGTGCCAGCAGTGACAGCACAGATACGCAGTATTTT. It translates to CASSDSTDTQYF.